Each of the 24 T cell receptor beta chains below was sequenced from the same sample in a study of blood T cells in healthy people across ages (dated by TCRdb to between 2015 and 2017). Libraries were constructed by 5' RACE. The sequencer listed for this sample is Illumina HiSeq 2500. A second PCR of about 6 to 12 cycles was run with a J-beta primer mix and a sample-barcoded 5' primer. Clones were called with MiXCR by TCRdb after fastp trimmed the public reads at Q25, and only in-frame beta chains were retained. Every entry covers one CDR3 protein and lists the most common genes and DNA from its rows. The sample yields about 1.5 million distinct CDR3 sequences; less than 45% were counted once. The ten largest clones represent about 4% of the sample. Sequencing input: blood. All receptors come from a woman aged 18-29 years in good health.

This clonotype appeared a few times. The chain carries TRBV29-1 and TRBJ1-1, with unresolved D. The germline V and J ends were trimmed by 1 base and 2 bases, with 5 bases remaining between them. From germline, CDR1 is SQVTM and CDR2 ANQGSEA. The CDR3 extends over 12 amino acids. The DNA of the CDR3 is TGCAGCGTTGAAGGGTCTAACACTGAAGCTTTCTTT. Translating it yields CSVEGSNTEAFF.

This clonotype was recorded a few times. This rearrangement joins TRBV20-1 to TRBJ2-1, with 9 bases lining up with TRBD2. Germline V CDR1 and CDR2: DFQATT, SNEGSKA (reference sequence). The CDR3 runs 16 residues. J lost 4 bases, V lost 2 bases, and 9 bases had no gene match. The CDR3 bases are TGCAGTGCTAGAAGTAGGGCGGGGGGGGTATACAATGAGCAGTTCTTC. Protein sequence: CSARSRAGGVYNEQFF.

This clonotype turned up a few times. V is TRBV12-3 or TRBV12-4 and J is TRBJ2-7; D call uncertain. The CDR3 runs 14 residues. Deletions cut 6 bases from V and 5 bases from J, with 17 bases between. CDR3 region: CASSLQAQADEQYF. The CDR3 DNA follows: TGTGCCAGCAGCCTTCAGGCCCAGGCCGACGAGCAGTACTTC.

This clonotype was recorded a few times. This chain connects TRBV5-1 to TRBJ1-4; D might be TRBD1 (6 bases). CDR1 SGHRS and CDR2 YFSETQ come from the germline V gene. V dropped 0 bases and J dropped 8 bases, with 11 bases sitting between them. The CDR3 spans 14 residues. CDR3 region: CASSLGQGSEKLFF. In nucleotides, the CDR3 is TGCGCCAGCAGCTTGGGGCAGGGGAGCGAAAAACTGTTTTTT.

The J gene is TRBJ1-5, the V gene TRBV6-1, with D unclear. Trimming pared 8 bases from V and 4 bases from J, leaving 15 bases between. CDR3 size: 14 residues. Per the germline V gene, CDR1 is MNHNS and CDR2 is SASEGT. In DNA form, the CDR3 reads TGTGCCAGCGAAAAGAAGGGTGGGAATCAGCCCCAGCATTTT. The encoded protein is CASEKKGGNQPQHF.

The J gene is TRBJ1-1, the V gene TRBV7-2; TRBD1 aligns across 7 bases. The CDR3 totals 16 residues. Germline trimming cut 5 bases from V and 0 bases from J; bases unmatched to any gene: 9. Germline V gives CDR1 SGHTA, CDR2 FQGNSA. DNA of the CDR3: TGTGCCAGCAGCAGGGGACAGCCACTCTTGAACACTGAAGCTTTCTTT. Protein: CASSRGQPLLNTEAFF.

This clonotype has a handful of counts. This chain connects TRBV3-1 to TRBJ2-6; no clear D. The CDR3 is 12 amino acids. V was shortened by 10 bases and J by 0 bases, with 4 bases between the two germline ends. Germline V gene data show CDR1 as LGHDT and CDR2 as YNNKEL (reference sequence). The CDR3 nucleotides read TGTGCCACCGGCTCTGGGGCCAACGTCCTGACTTTC. It specifies CATGSGANVLTF.

The CDR3: CASSQERFNEQYF. The CDR3 region has the DNA TGCGCCAGCAGCCAAGAAAGGTTCAATGAGCAGTACTTC. V usage is TRBV4-3 and J usage is TRBJ2-7, with D hard to call. Germline V lookup: CDR1 LGHNA, CDR2 YSLEER. The CDR3 runs to 13 residues. V was pared by 0 bases and J by 7 bases, with 10 bases between.

The V and J genes are TRBV20-1 and TRBJ2-7, with TRBD2 matching over 8 bases. The CDR3 loop spans 15 amino acids. V gave up 7 bases and J gave up 7 bases; unmatched junction bases: 18. In germline, CDR1 is DFQATT, CDR2 SNEGSKA (reference sequence). CDR3 region: CSGGSGRLSYNEQYF. Here the CDR3 DNA reads TGCAGTGGGGGGAGCGGGAGATTATCCTACAATGAGCAGTACTTC.

About this clonotype itself: A junction end diverges from the germline sequence, so it may reflect a read error. The chain recombines TRBV10-1 with TRBJ2-2; D possibly corresponds to TRBD2 (5 bases). The V gene's germline CDR1 is WNHNN and CDR2 SYGVQD (reference sequence). The CDR3 runs 13 residues. The CDR3 loop reads CASSESEAGEQFF. The CDR3 region has the DNA TGCGCCAGCAGTGAGTCGGAGGCCGGGGAGCAGTTTTTT.

V and J are TRBV20-1 and TRBJ1-4, with a possible D match to TRBD1 (5 bases). The length of the CDR3 is 13 residues. The V gene's germline CDR1 is DFQATT and CDR2 SNEGSKA (reference sequence). The V gene lost 1 base and the J gene lost 6 bases, with 9 bases spanning the gap. This CDR3 reads CSARAQGYEKLFF. The CDR3 region has the DNA TGCAGTGCTAGAGCGCAGGGATATGAAAAACTGTTTTTT.

This rearrangement joins TRBV28 to TRBJ2-3; 12 bases are a match to TRBD2. Per germline, CDR1 MDHEN and CDR2 SYDVKM. CDR3 length: 19 residues. With V trimmed by 4 bases and J by 4 bases, 15 bases remained unmatched. The CDR3 region has the DNA TGTGCCAGCAGTTCCCCTGAGTTTCTAGCGGGAGGGGCCCCAGATACGCAGTATTTT. It is translated as CASSSPEFLAGGAPDTQYF. Using reference TRBV28 and TRBJ2-3 for the parts outside the CDR3, the full variable domain is DVKVTQSSRYLVKRTGEKVFLECVQDMDHENMFWYRQDPGLGLRLIYFSYDVKMKEKGDIPEGYSVSREKKERFSLILESASTNQTSMYLCASSSPEFLAGGAPDTQYFGPGTRLTVL.

This clonotype occurred many times. This chain links TRBV7-9 with TRBJ1-1, with TRBD1 identical over 9 bases. The CDR3 runs to 15 residues. V trimming: 1 base; J trimming: 1 base; junction bases outside the gene matches: 1. Germline lookup yields CDR1 SEHNR and CDR2 FQNEAQ (reference sequence). CDR3 nucleotide sequence: TGTGCCAGCAGCTTAGTGGGACAGGGGAACACTGAAGCTTTCTTT. This sequence encodes CASSLVGQGNTEAFF.

This clonotype has just a few counts. DNA for the CDR3: TGCAGTGCTGGGAGGGGCTCCTACGAGCAGTACTTC. As protein: CSAGRGSYEQYF. V and J are TRBV20-1 and TRBJ2-7, with 7 bases that match TRBD2. The CDR3 loop spans 12 amino acids. Germline V gene lookup returns CDR1 DFQATT and CDR2 SNEGSKA (reference sequence). With 5 bases clipped from V and 0 bases from J, the junction kept 1 base outside the gene matches.

This rearrangement joins TRBV20-1 to TRBJ2-5; D uncertain. The J call is in doubt because the DNA end fits TRBJ2-7 better. This CDR3 is built from 11 residues. CDR1 is DFQATT and CDR2 is SNEGSKA in the germline V gene (reference sequence). CDR3 loop: CSATDPHEQYF. CDR3 coding DNA: TGCAGTGCTACCGATCCCCACGAGCAGTACTTC.

Notes on this clonotype: Sequence at one end of the junction differs from germline and may be a read error. J is TRBJ2-3 and V is TRBV7-9; a weak D match, TRBD2 (6 bases). Germline V gene lookup returns CDR1 SEHNR and CDR2 FQNEAQ (reference sequence). This CDR3 has 13 amino acids. CDR3 loop: CAGSPTSSDMKYF. The CDR3 nucleotides are TGTGCCGGCAGCCCAACTAGCTCGGATATGAAGTATTTT.

This clonotype was seen more than once but under ten times. The chain carries TRBV6-2 or TRBV6-3 and TRBJ2-7; D ambiguous. The V and J ends lost 2 bases and 4 bases respectively, with 6 bases between them. The CDR3 sequence is 12 residues long. Germline V CDR1 and CDR2: MNHEY, SVGEGT. The CDR3: CASSYTRYEQYF. The CDR3 DNA follows: TGTGCCAGCAGTTACACGCGTTACGAGCAGTACTTC.

The genes are TRBV29-1 and TRBJ1-1; D is unclear. In germline, CDR1 is SQVTM, CDR2 ANQGSEA. V lost 4 bases to trimming and J lost 2 bases, with 11 bases between them. This CDR3 region has 13 residues. This CDR3 is CSVVSGFNTEAFF. Here the CDR3 DNA reads TGCAGCGTTGTTAGCGGCTTTAACACTGAAGCTTTCTTT. Based on the CDR3 plus reference TRBV29-1 and TRBJ1-1, the full variable domain is SAVISQKPSRDICQRGTSLTIQCQVDSQVTMMFWYRQQPGQSLTLIATANQGSEATYESGFVIDKFPISRPNLTFSTLTVSNMSPEDSSIYLCSVVSGFNTEAFFGQGTRLTVV.

The table lists this clonotype with a few counts. The germline gene is not matched at one end of the junction; a read error may be the cause. The chain joins TRBV4-1 to TRBJ2-1; no reliable D call. This CDR3 spans 14 amino acids. Germline lookup yields CDR1 MGHRA and CDR2 YSYEKL. CDR3 bases: TGCGCCAGAAGCCAAGGCCTACTTGGGAATGAGCAGTTCTTC. Its protein is CARSQGLLGNEQFF.

J is TRBJ2-1 and V is TRBV29-1; tentative D call: TRBD2 (5 bases). Trimming took off 6 bases at V and 10 bases at J, with 16 bases between the two ends. CDR3 length: 12 amino acids. Germline V gene lookup returns CDR1 SQVTM and CDR2 ANQGSEA. In DNA form, the CDR3 reads TGCAGCGTAGAGACACCGGAGCGGGAGCAGTTCTTC. It translates to CSVETPEREQFF.

This chain joins TRBV6-5 and TRBJ2-5, with a possible D match to TRBD1 (6 bases). Judging by the DNA end, TRBJ2-7 fits better; the J call may be wrong. The CDR3 has 14 residues. Germline values: CDR1 MNHEY, CDR2 SVGAGI. The CDR3 DNA reads as TGTGCCAGCAGTTACCGGGGACACGGGCACGAGCAGTACTTC. This sequence encodes CASSYRGHGHEQYF.

The genes are TRBV5-1 and TRBJ2-3; D is ambiguous. The V end was cut by 7 bases, the J end by 2 bases, with 8 bases between. CDR3 size: 12 residues. Germline assignment: CDR1 SGHRS and CDR2 YFSETQ. CDR3 protein: CASGFNTDTQYF. The CDR3 bases are TGCGCCAGCGGGTTCAACACAGATACGCAGTATTTT.

A few counts support this clonotype. V gene TRBV9 combines with J gene TRBJ2-5; D tentatively fits TRBD1 or TRBD2 (6 bases each). The CDR3 covers 15 residues. Deletions cut 0 bases from V and 5 bases from J, with 14 bases between. Germline V gene data show CDR1 as SGDLS and CDR2 as YYNGEE. The DNA for the CDR3 is TGTGCCAGCAGCGTAGTAGGGTGGGGGGCCGAGACCCAGTACTTC. It is translated as CASSVVGWGAETQYF.

This clonotype has more than one count but fewer than ten. The genes are TRBV20-1 and TRBJ1-4; TRBD1 might be the D (5 bases). Germline values: CDR1 DFQATT, CDR2 SNEGSKA (reference sequence). CDR3 length: 15 amino acids. Trimming took 6 bases from V and 7 from J, leaving 21 bases between them. The CDR3 is CSALTHQGRSEKLFF. Written as DNA, the CDR3 is TGCAGTGCCCTTACCCACCAGGGTCGGAGTGAAAAACTGTTTTTT.